This TCR beta chain was documented in a study of T-cell reconstitution after alpha-beta-depleted transplantation in children. This clonotype has at least ten counts. Researchers prepared the TCRbeta library using unique molecular identifiers, the study reports. MiXCR was run by TCRdb on the PCR reads, yielding one entry per CDR3 protein. The sample yields some 200,000 distinct CDR3 sequences, roughly a tenth seen once. This CDR3 contains 13 residues. The germline V gene encodes CDR1 MNHNS and CDR2 SASEGT. Deletions cut 10 bases from V and 3 bases from J, with 15 bases between. Sequences were derived from PBMCs from the stem cell graft donor, sampled from the stem cell graft. The origin of this receptor is a human donor who donated a stem cell graft to a child with SCID. The chain recombines TRBV6-1 with TRBJ1-1, with D possibly TRBD1 on 5 matching bases. Here the CDR3 reads CATGRGEDTEAFF. CDR3 bases: TGTGCCACGGGACGGGGTGAGGACACTGAAGCTTTCTTT.